There are many counts of the clone carrying this TCR beta chain. These data originate in a study of regulatory T cells in long-lasting Graves disease. The CDR3 contains 16 residues. In germline, CDR1 is MDHEN, CDR2 SYDVKM. Trimming at V came to 3 bases and at J to 1 base, leaving 8 bases not matched to a gene. Investigators prepared the TCR beta libraries by applying iRepertoire HTBI primers and Arm-PCR of CDR3 regions. TCRdb itself ran the multiplex PCR reads through MiXCR, one entry per CDR3 protein. The sample consists of 400,000 to 500,000 distinct CDR3 sequences, around a fifth of them appearing once. The time point: persistent/refractory GD, antithyroid drugs over 5 years with positive TRAb. From PBMCs, RNA was extracted and then used to make the TCR library.

The source of this sequence is a female donor with Graves disease. V is TRBV28 and J is TRBJ2-7; 8 positions match TRBD2. The sequenced sample was peripheral blood mononuclear cells (PBMCs), obtained when the disease was refractory, from a patient treated with antithyroid drugs. This chain's CDR3 is CASSLGLDPNSYEQYF. CDR3 nucleotides: TGTGCCAGCAGTTTGGGACTAGACCCAAATTCCTACGAGCAGTACTTC.